Following are 22 T cell receptor beta chains from one sample sequenced in a study of OX40 agonist ivuxolimab in advanced cancers. Produced via immunoSEQ multiplex PCR; TCRdb's table is partial and in-frame only. Of about 82,000 clones in the sample, just under 95% were seen once. Sequencing used CD4+ or CD8+ T cells sorted from blood, obtained in a trial of the OX40 agonist ivuxolimab. These receptors originate from an adult with an advanced solid tumor such as melanoma, head and neck, liver or kidney cancer.

The chain couples TRBV28 to TRBJ1-5, with no clear D. V gave up 7 bases and J gave up 4 bases, with 23 bases separating them. Germline V gives CDR1 MDHEN, CDR2 SYDVKM. The CDR3 has 17 residues. Written as DNA, the CDR3 is TGTGCCAGCACCTTAGGCGGGGTGGAGCGGGTTAATCAGCCCCAGCATTTT. This sequence encodes CASTLGGVERVNQPQHF.

The rearrangement links TRBV30 to TRBJ1-1, with D hard to call. CDR1 GTSNPN and CDR2 SVGIG come from the germline V gene (reference sequence). The CDR3 contains 13 residues. V lost 2 bases to trimming and J lost 3 bases, with 10 bases between them. Here the CDR3 reads CAWSPGSDTEAFF. CDR3 nucleotide sequence: TGTGCCTGGAGTCCCGGATCGGACACTGAAGCTTTCTTT.

As concerns this clone: The sample has other DNA sequences that encode this CDR3 too. This sequence joins TRBV6-1 and TRBJ1-4; 10 nucleotides agree with TRBD1. The CDR3 is 14 amino acids. The junction had 7 bases not matched to a gene; V was cut back by 5 bases and J by 10 bases. Germline-derived CDR1 and CDR2 are MNHNS and SASEGT. CDR3 in amino acids: CASSSGTGVGKLFF. In nucleotides, the CDR3 is TGTGCCAGCAGTTCCGGGACAGGGGTAGGAAAACTGTTTTTT.

With respect to this clone: A junction boundary mismatches the germline segment, possibly from a read error. The CDR3 DNA reads TGTGCCAGCTCCATCAGCAAGGGCACTGAAACTTTCTTT. It specifies CASSISKGTETFF. V is TRBV7-3 and J is TRBJ1-1; D is undetermined. In germline, CDR1 is SGHTA, CDR2 FQGTGA. This CDR3 region has 13 residues.

This sequence joins TRBV6-1 and TRBJ1-5; D is uncertain. The germline V and J ends were trimmed by 5 bases and 6 bases, with 17 bases remaining between them. The CDR3 totals 15 residues. Per germline, CDR1 MNHNS and CDR2 SASEGT. CDR3 nucleotide sequence: TGTGCCAGCAGTCCCGCGACGGGTAGTTCTCAGCCCCAGCATTTT. It is translated as CASSPATGSSQPQHF.

This sequence joins TRBV5-1 and TRBJ2-5, with a possible D match to TRBD1 (5 bases). Germline V gene data show CDR1 as SGHRS and CDR2 as YFSETQ. The CDR3 runs 14 residues. The V and J ends lost 0 bases and 2 bases respectively, with 8 bases between them. The CDR3 is CASSLGQQQETQYF. The CDR3 nucleotides read TGCGCCAGCAGCTTGGGACAGCAACAAGAGACCCAGTACTTC.

The chain joins TRBV30 to TRBJ2-7; possible D gene TRBD2, 6 bases. Germline V gene sequence: CDR1 GTSNPN, CDR2 SVGIG (reference sequence). Deletions cut 5 bases from V and 2 bases from J, with 13 bases between. The CDR3 extends over 13 amino acids. The CDR3 nucleotides read TGTGCCTGGGGGAGGCGGGATACCTACGAGCAGTACTTC. Its translation is CAWGRRDTYEQYF. The full variable domain, its missing parts supplied by reference TRBV30 and TRBJ2-7, is SQTIHQWPATLVQPVGSPLSLECTVEGTSNPNLYWYRQAAGRGLQLLFYSVGIGQISSEVPQNLSASRPQDRQFILSSKKLLLSDSGFYLCAWGRRDTYEQYFGPGTRLTVT.

V is TRBV29-1 and J is TRBJ1-1; D is unclear. Germline assignment: CDR1 SQVTM and CDR2 ANQGSEA. Trimming took 0 bases from V and 1 from J, leaving 6 bases between them. CDR3 size: 13 residues. The CDR3 reads CSVEERTNTEAFF. In DNA form, the CDR3 reads TGCAGCGTTGAAGAAAGAACGAACACTGAAGCTTTCTTT.

The chain is built from TRBV5-5 and TRBJ2-3; 14 positions match TRBD2. The germline CDR1 and CDR2 sequences are SGHKS and YYEKEE (reference sequence). V shed 2 bases and J 6 bases; nucleotides not matched to a gene: 5. The CDR3 has 16 amino acids. The CDR3, as DNA: TGTGCCAGCAGCTTAGGACTAGCGGGGGGCGCGGATACGCAGTATTTT. Its translation is CASSLGLAGGADTQYF.

The rearrangement links TRBV9 to TRBJ2-5, with D possibly called TRBD1 or TRBD2 (5 bases each). This CDR3 is 17 amino acids long. Trimming stripped 5 bases from V and 0 bases from J, with 20 bases between. The germline gives CDR1 SGDLS, CDR2 YYNGEE. The CDR3 protein is CASRKKLGERDQETQYF. CDR3 DNA sequence: TGTGCCAGCAGAAAAAAGTTGGGGGAAAGGGACCAAGAGACCCAGTACTTC.

V usage is TRBV19 and J usage is TRBJ1-2; D possibly corresponds to TRBD1 (6 bases). The CDR3 extends over 14 amino acids. Trimming took 7 bases from V and 6 from J, leaving 18 bases between them. Germline CDR1 LNHDA, CDR2 SQIVND (reference sequence). The CDR3 region is CASTILGARNGYTF. The CDR3, as DNA: TGTGCCAGTACCATACTGGGGGCGCGTAATGGCTACACCTTC.

V gene TRBV15 combines with J gene TRBJ1-4; 7 bases fit TRBD1. The J segment lost 3 bases and the V segment lost 0 bases, leaving 4 bases of the junction unmatched. This CDR3 comprises 16 residues. Germline CDR1 LNHNV, CDR2 YYDKDF (reference sequence). CDR3 sequence reads: CATSRDRQGSNEKLFF. CDR3 coding DNA: TGTGCCACCAGCAGAGATAGACAGGGATCTAATGAAAAACTGTTTTTT.

This chain connects TRBV5-1 to TRBJ1-2, with 10 nucleotides matching TRBD1. The CDR3 has 15 residues. The V gene end was trimmed by 3 bases and the J gene end by 6 bases; junction bases not matched to a gene: 8. CDR1 and CDR2 from the germline V gene are SGHRS and YFSETQ. CDR3 nucleotides: TGCGCCAGCAGCTGGGGACAGGGGCTAGGAGATGGCTACACCTTC. It specifies CASSWGQGLGDGYTF.

This clone was detected a few times. The rearrangement links TRBV2 to TRBJ2-6; perhaps TRBD2 as D (5 bases). CDR3 length: 17 amino acids. Trimming took 6 bases from V and 6 from J, leaving 21 bases between them. The germline V gene encodes CDR1 SNHLY and CDR2 FYNNEI. CDR3 in amino acids: CASRAYLSGFEANVLTF. The CDR3 region has the DNA TGTGCCAGCAGGGCCTACCTGTCGGGATTCGAGGCCAACGTCCTGACTTTC.

The rearrangement uses TRBV10-3 and TRBJ1-1; 7 nucleotides align to TRBD1. The CDR3 extends over 17 amino acids. Germline trimming cut 6 bases from V and 2 bases from J; bases unmatched to any gene: 15. Germline V gives CDR1 ENHRY, CDR2 SYGVKD. In DNA, the CDR3 is TGTGCCATCAGGAGTTATGATCTGGCAGGGGGAAACACTGAAGCTTTCTTT. This sequence encodes CAIRSYDLAGGNTEAFF.

The gene calls are TRBV6-5 and TRBJ2-1; D may be TRBD2 (5 bases). Trimming left V 0 bases short and J 5 bases short, with 11 bases between. The CDR3 totals 15 residues. From germline, CDR1 is MNHEY and CDR2 SVGAGI. As DNA, the CDR3 is TGTGCCAGCAGTTACTCGGATGGGAGAAACAATGAGCAGTTCTTC. Translating it yields CASSYSDGRNNEQFF.

J is TRBJ1-2 and V is TRBV7-6, with TRBD1 matching 9 bases. Trimming at V came to 5 bases and at J to 3 bases, leaving 7 bases not matched to a gene. Germline assignment: CDR1 SGHVS and CDR2 FNYEAQ. CDR3 size: 15 residues. CDR3 bases: TGTGCCAGCAGCACCTGGACAGGGGTTCACTATGGCTACACCTTC. This sequence encodes CASSTWTGVHYGYTF. Filled out from reference TRBV7-6 and TRBJ1-2, the complete variable domain reads GAGVSQSPRYKVTKRGQDVALRCDPISGHVSLYWYRQALGQGPEFLTYFNYEAQQDKSGLPNDRFSAERPEGSISTLTIQRTEQRDSAMYRCASSTWTGVHYGYTFGSGTRLTVV.

The chain recombines TRBV27 with TRBJ1-5, with D perhaps matching TRBD1 (5 bases). This CDR3 has 13 amino acids. From germline, CDR1 is MNHEY and CDR2 SMNVEV (reference sequence). Deletions cut 6 bases from V and 9 bases from J, with 15 bases between. The CDR3 region is CASRPAGQGPQHF. CDR3 sequence (DNA): TGTGCCAGCAGACCGGCAGGCCAGGGGCCCCAGCATTTT.

The chain uses TRBV6-7 and TRBJ2-7; maybe TRBD2 (5 bases). TRBV6-7 is flagged as an ORF with uncertain function. The CDR3 length is 13 residues. The V and J ends lost 5 bases and 7 bases respectively, with 15 bases between them. Here the CDR3 reads CASSAGPLREQYF. The CDR3 nucleotides are TGTGCCAGCAGTGCGGGTCCTCTTAGGGAGCAGTACTTC.

This chain uses TRBV30 with TRBJ2-6; D uncertain. This CDR3 spans 14 amino acids. V lost 2 bases, J lost 0 bases, and 5 bases lay in between. Germline lookup yields CDR1 GTSNPN and CDR2 SVGIG (reference sequence). CDR3 DNA sequence: TGTGCCTGGAGTAGCAGCTCTGGGGCCAACGTCCTGACTTTC. Its protein product is CAWSSSSGANVLTF.

The chain links TRBV29-1 to TRBJ2-1; D possibly uses TRBD1 or TRBD2 (5 bases each). CDR3 length: 13 amino acids. In germline, CDR1 is SQVTM, CDR2 ANQGSEA. The V gene lost 7 bases and the J gene lost 7 bases, with 17 bases spanning the gap. CDR3 region: CSAGTAGTNEQFF. The CDR3 nucleotides are TGCAGCGCCGGGACGGCCGGGACGAATGAGCAGTTCTTC.

The chain joins TRBV18 to TRBJ2-6; no reliable D call. Germline loops: CDR1 KGHSH, CDR2 LQKENI. This CDR3 is 17 amino acids long. The V end was cut by 3 bases, the J end by 0 bases, with 12 bases between. The CDR3 sequence is CASSPDIPSSGANVLTF. CDR3 nucleotides: TGTGCCAGCTCACCCGATATACCGAGCTCTGGGGCCAACGTCCTGACTTTC.